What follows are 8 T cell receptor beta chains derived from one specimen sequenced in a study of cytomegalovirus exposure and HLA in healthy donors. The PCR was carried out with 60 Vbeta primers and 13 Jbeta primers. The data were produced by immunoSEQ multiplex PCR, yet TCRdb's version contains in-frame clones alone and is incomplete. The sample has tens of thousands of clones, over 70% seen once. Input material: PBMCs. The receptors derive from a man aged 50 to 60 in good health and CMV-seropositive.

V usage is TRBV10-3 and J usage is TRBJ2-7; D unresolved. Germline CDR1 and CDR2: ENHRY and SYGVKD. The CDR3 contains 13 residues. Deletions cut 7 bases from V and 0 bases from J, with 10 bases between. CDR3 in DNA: TGTGCCATCATGGCGGCATACTCCTACGAGCAGTACTTC. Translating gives CAIMAAYSYEQYF.

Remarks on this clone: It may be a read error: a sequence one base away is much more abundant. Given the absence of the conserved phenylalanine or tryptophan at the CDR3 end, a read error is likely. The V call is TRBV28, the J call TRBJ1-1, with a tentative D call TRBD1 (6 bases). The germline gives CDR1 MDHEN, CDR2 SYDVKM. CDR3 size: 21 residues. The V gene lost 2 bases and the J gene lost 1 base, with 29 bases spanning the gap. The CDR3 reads CASSLGGGTGLTTQSNTEAFL. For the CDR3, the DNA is TGTGCCAGCAGTTTAGGGGGTGGTACAGGGTTGACGACTCAATCGAACACTGAAGCTTTCTTG.

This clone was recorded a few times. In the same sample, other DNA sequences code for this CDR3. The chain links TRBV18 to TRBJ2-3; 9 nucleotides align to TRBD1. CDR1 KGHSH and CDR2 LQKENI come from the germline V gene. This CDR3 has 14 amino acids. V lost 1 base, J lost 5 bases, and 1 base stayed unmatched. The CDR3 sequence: CASSPRQGGDTQYF. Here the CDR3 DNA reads TGTGCCAGCTCACCACGACAGGGGGGAGATACGCAGTATTTT.

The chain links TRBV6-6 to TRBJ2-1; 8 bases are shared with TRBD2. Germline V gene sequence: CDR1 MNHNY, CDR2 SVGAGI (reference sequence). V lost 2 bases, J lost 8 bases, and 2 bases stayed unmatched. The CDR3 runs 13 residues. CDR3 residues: CASSYLTSDEQFF. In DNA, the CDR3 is TGTGCCAGCAGTTACCTGACTAGCGATGAGCAGTTCTTC.

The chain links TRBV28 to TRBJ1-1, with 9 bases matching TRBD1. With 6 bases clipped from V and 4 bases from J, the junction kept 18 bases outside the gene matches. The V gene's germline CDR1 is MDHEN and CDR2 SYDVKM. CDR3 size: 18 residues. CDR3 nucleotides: TGTGCCAGCAGCCGCATATTCGGGGGGGGACAGGGTATCACTGAAGCTTTCTTT. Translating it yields CASSRIFGGGQGITEAFF.

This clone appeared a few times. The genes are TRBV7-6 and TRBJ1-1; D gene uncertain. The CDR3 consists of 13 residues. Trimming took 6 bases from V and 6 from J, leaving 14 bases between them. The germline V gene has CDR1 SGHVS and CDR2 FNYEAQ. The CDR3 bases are TGTGCCAGCAGTACACTAAGGCGGGCTGAAGCTTTCTTT. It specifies CASSTLRRAEAFF.

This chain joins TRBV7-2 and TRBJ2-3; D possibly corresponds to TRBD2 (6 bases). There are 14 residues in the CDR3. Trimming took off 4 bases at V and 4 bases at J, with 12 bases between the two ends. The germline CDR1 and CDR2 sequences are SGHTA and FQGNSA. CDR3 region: CASSSAGTSDTQYF. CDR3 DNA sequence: TGTGCCAGCAGCTCTGCCGGGACTTCAGATACGCAGTATTTT.

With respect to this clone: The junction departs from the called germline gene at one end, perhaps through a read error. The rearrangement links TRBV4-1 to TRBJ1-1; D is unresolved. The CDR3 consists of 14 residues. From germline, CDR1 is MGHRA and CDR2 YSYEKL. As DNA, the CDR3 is TGCGCCAGCAGCCCACCAGCTAGGAACGCTGAAGCTTTCTTT. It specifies CASSPPARNAEAFF.